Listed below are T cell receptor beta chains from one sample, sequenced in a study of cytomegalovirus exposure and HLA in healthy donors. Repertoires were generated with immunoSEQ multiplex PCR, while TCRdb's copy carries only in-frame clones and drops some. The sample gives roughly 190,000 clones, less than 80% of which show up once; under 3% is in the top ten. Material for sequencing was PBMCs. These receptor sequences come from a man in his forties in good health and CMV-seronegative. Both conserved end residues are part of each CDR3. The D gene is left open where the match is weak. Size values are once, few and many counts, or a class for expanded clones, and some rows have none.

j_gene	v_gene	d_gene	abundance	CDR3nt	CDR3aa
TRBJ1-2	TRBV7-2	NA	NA	TGTGCCAGCAGCCAAGGGGTTTACGGCTACACCTTC	CASSQGVYGYTF
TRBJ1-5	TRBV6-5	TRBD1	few	TGTGCCAGCAGACTCGACAGGGCAACGGATCAGCCCCAGCATTTT	CASRLDRATDQPQHF
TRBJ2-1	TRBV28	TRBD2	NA	TGTGCCAGCAGTTCCCCGGGACTAGCGGGAGTTAAAAATGAGCAGTTCTTC	CASSSPGLAGVKNEQFF
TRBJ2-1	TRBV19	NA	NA	TGTGCCAGTAGTATTCCTGGCCTCAACAATGAGCAGTTCTTC	CASSIPGLNNEQFF
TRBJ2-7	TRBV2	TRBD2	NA	TGTGCCAGCAGTGCCCTAGCGGGAGGGGCGGACGAGCAGTACTTC	CASSALAGGADEQYF
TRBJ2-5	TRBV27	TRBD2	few	TGTGCCAGCAGTCCCCTGCAGCGGGAGCTCGAAGAGACCCAGTACTTC	CASSPLQRELEETQYF
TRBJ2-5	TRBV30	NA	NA	TGTGCCTGGAGTGTAAATCAGGGGGAGACCCAGTACTTC	CAWSVNQGETQYF
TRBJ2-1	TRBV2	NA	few	TGTGCCAGCAGTGCGGGAGAAGGGAATGAGCAGTTCTTC	CASSAGEGNEQFF
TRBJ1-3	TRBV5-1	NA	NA	TGCGCCAGCAGCTTGGACGGAGTGGGAAACACCATATATTTT	CASSLDGVGNTIYF
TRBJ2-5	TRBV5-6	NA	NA	TGTGCCAGCACCATTGGCGTGGCTAGCGTTAGGCAAGAGACCCAGTACTTC	CASTIGVASVRQETQYF
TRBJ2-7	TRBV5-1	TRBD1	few	TGCGCCAGCAGCTTAACAGGGGCAAGCTCCTACGAGCAGTACTTC	CASSLTGASSYEQYF
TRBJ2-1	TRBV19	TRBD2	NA	TGTGCCACCAAGTCTTGGGGGACCATAAGCGGGAGTTCCCTCCCCAACCATGAGCAGTTCTTC	CATKSWGTISGSSLPNHEQFF
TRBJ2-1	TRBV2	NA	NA	TGTGCCAGCTCCGGAGGTGGGGTCTACAATGAGCAGTTCTTC	CASSGGGVYNEQFF
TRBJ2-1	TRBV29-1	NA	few	TGCAGCGTTGAAGTCCTCCGGGGAGCTGAGCAGTTCTTC	CSVEVLRGAEQFF
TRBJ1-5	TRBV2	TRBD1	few	TGTGCCAGCAGCGGGGACAGGGTAAGGGAACAGCCCCAGCATTTT	CASSGDRVREQPQHF
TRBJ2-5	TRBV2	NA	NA	TGTGCCAGCAGTCGGGACTCGAAAGAGACCCAGTACTTC	CASSRDSKETQYF
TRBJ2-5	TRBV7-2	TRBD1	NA	TGTGCCAGCAGCTTAGGTACGAGACAGGGACAAGAGACCCAGTACTTC	CASSLGTRQGQETQYF
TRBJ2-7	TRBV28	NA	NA	TGTGCCAGCAAGGAGCGGGACAGGCCGGCCGAGCAGTACTTC	CASKERDRPAEQYF
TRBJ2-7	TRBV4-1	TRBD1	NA	TGCGCCAGCAGCCAAGATCGGACAGGGAGGGAGCAGTACTTC	CASSQDRTGREQYF
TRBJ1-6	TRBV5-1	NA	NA	TGCGCCAGCAGCTCCAGCGGGGGGACGAATAATTCACCCCTCCACTTT	CASSSSGGTNNSPLHF
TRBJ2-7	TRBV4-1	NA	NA	TGCGCCAGCAGCCAAGGCACGTCCAGGACCTACGAGCAGTACTTC	CASSQGTSRTYEQYF
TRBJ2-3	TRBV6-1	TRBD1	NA	TGTGCCAGCAGTGCATCCGGGACAGGGTCCACAGATACGCAGTATTTT	CASSASGTGSTDTQYF
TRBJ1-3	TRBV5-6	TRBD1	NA	TGTGCCAGCAGCTCACCGACAGGGACTGGAAACACCATATATTTT	CASSSPTGTGNTIYF
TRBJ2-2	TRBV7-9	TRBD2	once	TGTGCCAGCAGCTTAGTAGCGGGAGGTTCCGGGGAGCTGTTTTTT	CASSLVAGGSGELFF
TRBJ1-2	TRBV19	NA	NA	TGTGCCAGTAGGGTGACAGGCTCGGGCGATGGCTACACCTTC	CASRVTGSGDGYTF
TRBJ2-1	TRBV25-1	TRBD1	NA	TGTGCCAGCAGTTTCCCCAAAGACAGGGCCAAAACGGGCAATGAGCAGTTCTTC	CASSFPKDRAKTGNEQFF
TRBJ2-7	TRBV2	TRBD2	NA	TGTGCCAGCAAGATGGGACTAGCGACCTACGAGCAGTACTTC	CASKMGLATYEQYF
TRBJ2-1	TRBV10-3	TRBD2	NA	TGTGCCATCAGTGAGACTAGCGCTCAGAGGAATGAGCAGTTCTTC	CAISETSAQRNEQFF
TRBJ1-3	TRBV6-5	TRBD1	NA	TGTGCCATTTGGGACAGGGACGGAAACACCATATATTTT	CAIWDRDGNTIYF
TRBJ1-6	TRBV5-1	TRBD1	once	TGCGCCAGCAGCGGACCAGACAGGGGGTATTCACCCCTCCACTTT	CASSGPDRGYSPLHF
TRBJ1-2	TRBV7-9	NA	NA	TGTGCCAGCAGACCCGAGGACAGCTTGTGGGGCTACACCTTC	CASRPEDSLWGYTF
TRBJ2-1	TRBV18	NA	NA	TGTGCCAGCTCACCACCGGGACTCAATGAGCAGTTCTTC	CASSPPGLNEQFF
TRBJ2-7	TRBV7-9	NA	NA	TGTGCCAGCAGATCACGCCTAGCGAACATAAGCTCCTACGAGCAGTACTTC	CASRSRLANISSYEQYF
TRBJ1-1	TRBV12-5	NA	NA	TGTGCTAGTGGTTTGGTATCCGCAGGGCACGCTTATGAAGCTTTCTTT	CASGLVSAGHAYEAFF
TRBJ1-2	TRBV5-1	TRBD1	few	TGCGCCAGCAGTTCTTGGACAGGGAGCTATGGCTACACCTTC	CASSSWTGSYGYTF
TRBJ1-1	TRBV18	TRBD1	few	TGTGCCAGCTCTCAGGGACAGGGGGCCACTGAAGCTTTCTTT	CASSQGQGATEAFF
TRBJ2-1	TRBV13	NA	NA	TGTGCCAGCAGCTTAGGCCCCAGGTACTACAATGAGCAGTTCTTC	CASSLGPRYYNEQFF
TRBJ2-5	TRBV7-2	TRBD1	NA	TGTGCCAGCAGTCCAGGGGGCGGTGAGACCCAGTACTTC	CASSPGGGETQYF
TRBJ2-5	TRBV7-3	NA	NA	TGTGCCAGCAGCTTAATGGCCCGAGAGACCCAGTACTTC	CASSLMARETQYF
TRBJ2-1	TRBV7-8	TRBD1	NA	TGTGCCAGCAGCTTCCCACCGGGGACAGGGGGTTTGTCCTACAATGAGCAGTTCTTC	CASSFPPGTGGLSYNEQFF
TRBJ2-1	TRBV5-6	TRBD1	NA	TGTGCCAGCAGCTTGGAGTGGGACAGGGGGTTGTTGAATGAGCAGTTCTTC	CASSLEWDRGLLNEQFF
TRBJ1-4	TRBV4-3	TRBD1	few	TGCGCCAGCAGCGAGGGGACAGGGCGGAATGAAAAACTGTTTTTT	CASSEGTGRNEKLFF
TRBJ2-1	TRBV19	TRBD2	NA	TGTGCCAGTCGTTTTAGGACTAGCGGAGACAATGAGCAGTTCTTC	CASRFRTSGDNEQFF
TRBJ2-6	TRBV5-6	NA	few	TGTGCCAGCAGCAAGACTGCTGGCTCTGGGGCCAACGTCCTGACTTTC	CASSKTAGSGANVLTF
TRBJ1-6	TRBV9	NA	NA	TGTGCCAGCAGCGTGGCCAGCTCCTATAATTCACCCCTCCACTTT	CASSVASSYNSPLHF
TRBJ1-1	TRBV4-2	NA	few	TGTGCCAGCAGCCAAGGACGACAGATGAACACTGAAGCTTTCTTT	CASSQGRQMNTEAFF
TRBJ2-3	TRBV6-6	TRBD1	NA	TGTGCCAGCAGAACACAGGGGCTAACAGATACGCAGTATTTT	CASRTQGLTDTQYF
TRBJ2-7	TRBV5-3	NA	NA	TGTGCCAGAAGCAGGGACAATCCCTACGAGCAGTACTTC	CARSRDNPYEQYF
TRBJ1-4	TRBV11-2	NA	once	TGTGCCAGCAGCTTAGATCGCGGATATAATGAAAAACTGTTTTTT	CASSLDRGYNEKLFF
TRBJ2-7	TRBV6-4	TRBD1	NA	TGTGCCAGCAGCGTGACAGGGTCGGAGCCGAGCTCCTACGAGCAGTACTTC	CASSVTGSEPSSYEQYF
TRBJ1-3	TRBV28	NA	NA	TGTGCCAGCAGCCCAGAGGCCAAAGGCACCATATATTTT	CASSPEAKGTIYF
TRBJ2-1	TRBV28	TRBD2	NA	TGTGCCAGCAGTCCAACGAGCGGGGGGGCGGTTGAGCAGTTCTTC	CASSPTSGGAVEQFF
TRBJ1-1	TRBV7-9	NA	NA	TGTTCCAGCAGCCCCCCACAGGGAATGAACACTGAAGCTTTCTTT	CSSSPPQGMNTEAFF
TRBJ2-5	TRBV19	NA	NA	TGTGCCAGTAGTATAGATCACATACACCAAGAGACCCAGTACTTC	CASSIDHIHQETQYF